The present T cell receptor (beta chain) was sequenced within a study of regulatory T cells in long-lasting Graves disease. The study, taken as a whole, reports: The TCR repertoire of persistent Graves' patients was less diverse than that of newly diagnosed ones.

As regards this clonotype: As yet, its antigen is unknown.

To make TCR beta libraries, researchers used iRepertoire HTBI primers and Arm-PCR of CDR3 regions. TCRdb itself ran the multiplex PCR reads through MiXCR, one entry per CDR3 protein. The data hold around 400,000 distinct CDR3 sequences, with over 12% observed a single time. CDR1 is KGHDR and CDR2 is SFDVKD in the germline V gene. The J segment lost 4 bases and the V segment lost 4 bases, leaving 3 bases of the junction unmatched. CDR3 length: 15 residues. Noted time point: newly diagnosed GD, antithyroid drugs for less than 3 months. Following extraction of RNA from PBMCs, that RNA was used to make the TCR library. This same sample was also part of a study on T cells in Graves' hyperthyroidism and ophthalmopathy.

The gene calls are TRBV24-1 and TRBJ2-1, with TRBD2 identical over 10 bases. This clonotype was obtained from a woman in her thirties or forties with Graves disease. The material was peripheral blood mononuclear cells (PBMCs), obtained at new diagnosis, from a patient treated with antithyroid drugs. CDR3 in DNA: TGTGCCACCAGTGACCGGACTAGCGGTTACAATGAGCAGTTCTTC. Translating it yields CATSDRTSGYNEQFF.